This record concerns one T cell receptor (beta chain) sequence. Original data processing: Reference gene primer amplification in the assay estimated nucleated cell counts. Generated by immunoSEQ multiplex PCR, the TCRdb table keeps only in-frame clones and is missing some. Clone size and V and J calls were adopted from that table, with D and trimming inferred from the DNA. The sample carries just under 150,000 clones, roughly 90% recorded once. V lost 5 bases to trimming and J lost 8 bases; unmatched junction nucleotides: 4. The CDR3 has 14 amino acids. Per germline, CDR1 SGHTA and CDR2 FQGTGA. This sample was taken from a study of blood T cell repertoires in COVID-19. The wider study: Samples representing acute and convalescent COVID-19 were sourced from the United States, Italy and Spain.

Material for sequencing was peripheral blood. The J gene is TRBJ2-1, the V gene TRBV7-3; 12 positions agree with TRBD2. The receptor comes from a human donor in a cohort sampled during active COVID-19. The CDR3 nucleotides are TGTGCCAGCAGCCTAGCGGGGGGGCGAGATGAGCAGTTCTTC. Its protein is CASSLAGGRDEQFF.